One sample yielded the 19 T cell receptor beta chains listed below, sequenced in a study of blood T cell repertoires in COVID-19 (dated by TCRdb to about 2020). The method behind the library was the immunoSEQ multiplex PCR assay. TCRdb took this table from immuneACCESS and kept in-frame rearrangements with V and J called. Such tables lack part of the clones; where checked against another copy, unresolved V genes explain under half of the gap, and the rest is unexplained. The sample profile shows fewer than 200,000 clones; roughly 91% of them were found once. Clones ranked in the top ten supply approximately 4.6% of the sample. The sequencing input was peripheral blood. These receptors all stem from a man younger than 30 with COVID-19, enrolled during active disease.

With regard to this clone: The junction differs from germline at one of its ends, possibly a read error. The V and J genes are TRBV6-1 and TRBJ1-4, with a weak D call TRBD1 (6 bases). Germline CDR1 is MNHNS and CDR2 is SASEGT. The CDR3 totals 14 residues. As DNA, the CDR3 is TGTGCCAGCAGTGAGCGACAGGAGAATGAAAAACTGCTTTTT. Protein product: CASSERQENEKLLF.

The V and J genes are TRBV7-2 and TRBJ2-1; D may be TRBD2 (6 bases). Per germline, CDR1 SGHTA and CDR2 FQGNSA. This CDR3 has 14 residues. V lost 7 bases to trimming and J lost 3 bases, with 13 bases between them. The CDR3 DNA follows: TGTGCCAGCAAGTGGGAGGCAATCTACAATGAGCAGTTCTTC. Its translation: CASKWEAIYNEQFF.

Turning to this clone: A read error may account for a junction end that differs from germline. CDR3 DNA sequence: TGTGCCAGCAGCTTTAGTGACGGGAATGAAAAACTGCTTTTT. Protein product: CASSFSDGNEKLLF. The rearrangement uses TRBV9 and TRBJ1-4; no reliable D call. CDR3 length: 14 amino acids. Germline V gene sequence: CDR1 SGDLS, CDR2 YYNGEE.

V gene TRBV19 combines with J gene TRBJ1-5, with D unresolved. V was cut by 5 bases and J by 0 bases, with 17 bases left in between. CDR3 size: 17 residues. Germline CDR1 reads LNHDA; CDR2 reads SQIVND (reference sequence). The CDR3 DNA follows: TGTGCCAGTAGTGGGGAGACACCAACTTATAGCAATCAGCCCCAGCATTTT. The encoded protein is CASSGETPTYSNQPQHF.

This clone came up a few times. This chain joins TRBV11-3 and TRBJ2-2; D uncertain. Germline lookup yields CDR1 SGHNT and CDR2 YENEEA. This CDR3 region has 15 residues. Trimming took 1 base from V and 7 from J, leaving 13 bases between them. The CDR3 DNA reads TGTGCCAGCAGCTTAGTGAGCACTGATAGCGGGGAGCTGTTTTTT. Translating gives CASSLVSTDSGELFF. Complete variable domain (other parts from reference TRBV11-3 and TRBJ2-2): EAGVVQSPRYKIIEKKQPVAFWCNPISGHNTLYWYLQNLGQGPELLIRYENEEAVDDSQLPKDRFSAERLKGVDSTLKIQPAELGDSAVYLCASSLVSTDSGELFFGEGSRLTVL.

The chain links TRBV11-2 to TRBJ1-2, with D unresolved. Trimming took off 1 base at V and 4 bases at J, with 13 bases between the two ends. CDR3 length: 15 residues. The V gene's germline CDR1 is SGHAT and CDR2 FQNNGV. The CDR3 DNA reads TGTGCCAGCAGCTTAGGGAGCCTAAAAGGCTATGGCTACACCTTC. It codes for CASSLGSLKGYGYTF. Drawing the rest from reference TRBV11-2 and TRBJ1-2, the complete variable domain is EAGVAQSPRYKIIEKRQSVAFWCNPISGHATLYWYQQILGQGPKLLIQFQNNGVVDDSQLPKDRFSAERLKGVDSTLKIQPAKLEDSAVYLCASSLGSLKGYGYTFGSGTRLTVV.

The CDR3 DNA reads TGTGCCAGCAGCGTAGATCTGGACAGCTACTCCTACGAGCAGTACTTC. This gives the protein CASSVDLDSYSYEQYF. This sequence joins TRBV9 and TRBJ2-7; D may be TRBD1 (6 bases). V lost 0 bases to trimming and J lost 0 bases, with 13 bases between them. The CDR3 runs to 16 residues. Germline V gene sequence: CDR1 SGDLS, CDR2 YYNGEE.

The V gene is TRBV18, the J gene TRBJ2-7, with 7 bases matching TRBD1. There are 12 residues in the CDR3. With V trimmed by 3 bases and J by 9 bases, 5 bases remained unmatched. Germline lookup yields CDR1 KGHSH and CDR2 LQKENI. CDR3 protein: CASSPDRARQYF. The CDR3 DNA is TGTGCCAGCTCACCTGACAGGGCCAGGCAGTACTTC.

The chain couples TRBV6-2 or TRBV6-3 to TRBJ1-6, with TRBD1 matching over 7 bases. The CDR3 covers 14 residues. Germline CDR1 and CDR2: MNHEY and SVGEGT. After removal of 8 bases from V and 10 bases from J, the junction contained 11 bases not matched to a gene. The CDR3 spells CASRRQGRASPLHF. For the CDR3, the DNA is TGTGCCAGCCGCCGACAGGGAAGGGCGTCACCCCTCCACTTT.

The chain joins TRBV5-1 to TRBJ2-1; possible D gene TRBD2, 5 bases. V lost 2 bases and J 6 bases, leaving 18 bases between the germline ends. This CDR3 region has 16 residues. Germline V CDR1 and CDR2: SGHRS, YFSETQ. CDR3 in amino acids: CASSFLGEIQANEQFF. The CDR3 bases are TGCGCCAGCAGCTTCCTTGGGGAGATTCAGGCCAATGAGCAGTTCTTC.

This chain connects TRBV2 to TRBJ2-7; 9 bases agree with TRBD2. The germline CDR1 and CDR2 sequences are SNHLY and FYNNEI. V lost 2 bases and J lost 2; bases outside the gene matches: 1. The CDR3 loop spans 14 amino acids. CDR3 loop: CASSERLAAYEQYF. CDR3 DNA: TGTGCCAGCAGTGAAAGACTAGCGGCCTACGAGCAGTACTTC.

The chain joins TRBV20-1 to TRBJ1-1; the D is unclear. This CDR3 is built from 10 residues. Trimming took 1 base from V and 10 from J, leaving 7 bases between them. CDR1 DFQATT and CDR2 SNEGSKA come from the germline V gene (reference sequence). CDR3 in amino acids: CSARAEGAFF. The CDR3 DNA sequence: TGCAGTGCTAGAGCGGAGGGAGCTTTCTTT.

The chain couples TRBV19 to TRBJ2-1; 11 nucleotides line up with TRBD2. Germline V gene data show CDR1 as LNHDA and CDR2 as SQIVND (reference sequence). Unmatched junction bases numbered 8, after V lost 4 bases and J lost 0 bases. The CDR3 sequence is 18 residues long. CDR3 nucleotide sequence: TGTGCCAGTAGTAAGGGACTAGCGGACCCTTACTCCTACAATGAGCAGTTCTTC. Translation: CASSKGLADPYSYNEQFF.

The chain carries TRBV4-3 and TRBJ2-3, with a weak D call TRBD2 (5 bases). In germline, CDR1 is LGHNA, CDR2 YSLEER. The CDR3 sequence is 16 residues long. V was cut by 3 bases and J by 2 bases, with 15 bases left in between. The CDR3 region has the DNA TGCGCCAGCAGCCAGAACTATCTAGCTTCCACAGATACGCAGTATTTT. Translated, it gives CASSQNYLASTDTQYF.

This clone was found once. The chain employs TRBV27 and TRBJ2-1; weak D call: TRBD2 (5 bases). Germline V gene data show CDR1 as MNHEY and CDR2 as SMNVEV (reference sequence). V was shortened by 2 bases and J by 8 bases, with 16 bases between the two germline ends. The CDR3 spans 15 residues. In nucleotides, the CDR3 is TGTGCCAGCAGTTTAGTGTCGCTAGCCCGCGATGAGCAGTTCTTC. Translation gives CASSLVSLARDEQFF.

The chain couples TRBV19 to TRBJ2-1; 8 positions match TRBD2. Germline CDR1 LNHDA, CDR2 SQIVND (reference sequence). Losses at the gene ends were 5 bases for V and 4 bases for J; bases not matched to a gene: 7. The CDR3 totals 15 residues. The CDR3 bases are TGTGCCAGTAGTGTCGGGAGGGTTTATTACAATGAGCAGTTCTTC. Protein sequence: CASSVGRVYYNEQFF.

This clone was picked up one time. This sequence joins TRBV9 and TRBJ2-5, with D possibly being TRBD2 (5 bases). The V and J ends lost 6 bases and 5 bases respectively, with 26 bases between them. Germline CDR1 is SGDLS and CDR2 is YYNGEE. This CDR3 has 17 residues. The CDR3: CASTKGLSRGSRETQYF. In DNA form, the CDR3 reads TGTGCCAGCACCAAAGGACTTTCCCGGGGTAGCAGGGAGACCCAGTACTTC.

The rearrangement joins TRBV7-2 to TRBJ2-1; D is undetermined. The V and J ends lost 0 bases and 0 bases respectively, with 6 bases between them. The germline V gene has CDR1 SGHTA and CDR2 FQGNSA. This CDR3 has 15 amino acids. The CDR3 DNA follows: TGTGCCAGCAGCTTAGCGAGGAGCTCCTACAATGAGCAGTTCTTC. Translation: CASSLARSSYNEQFF.

The rearrangement uses TRBV29-1 and TRBJ2-3, with D possibly TRBD2 on 6 matching bases. V was clipped by 3 bases and J by 3 bases, with 16 bases between them. This CDR3 comprises 15 residues. Germline CDR1 reads SQVTM; CDR2 reads ANQGSEA. CDR3 in DNA: TGCAGCGTTGAGGGTTCGGGAGTTAAGACAGATACGCAGTATTTT. Protein: CSVEGSGVKTDTQYF.